Included here is one T cell receptor beta chain sequence, with context. Its binding antigen is unknown. Base qualities are not at hand, and no much larger clone is one base apart. The sample comes from a study of T cell responses to AZD1222 COVID-19 vaccine (dated by TCRdb to the early 2020s). Study-wide context: A total of 233 trial participants underwent TCR sequencing, of whom about 210 received two doses of AZD1222 and around 26 received two doses of the MenACWY control vaccine. Trial participants were enrolled by age into subgroups of 18-55, 56-69 and 70-plus years, and 148, 28 and 57 TCR-sequenced participants, respectively, were included in these subgroups.

General findings and caveats noted by the study authors: Participants were mostly white British and included more females than males, and it was suggested by the authors that clonal diversity may have been underestimated. Because no samples from the day 14 peak response were available, repertoires could be characterized only after the peak T cell response. The 56-69-year group was small, and its depth increase did not reach significance, likely because of low power. Only five or six AZD1222 recipients were SARS-CoV-2 seropositive at baseline, limiting conclusions about previously exposed vaccinees. Reportedly, almost half of the unique spike-specific TCRs recognized epitopes lying outside the regions that are mutated in the B.1.351 and B.1.1.7 variants. A significant rise in spike-specific TCR breadth and depth was observed after two AZD1222 doses relative to day 0 and relative to MenACWY recipients. Vaccine-associated CD4 TCRs spanned the whole spike protein, with dominant responses in regions 160-218 and 743-854.

The CDR3 regions of human TCRbeta chains were analyzed by immunosequencing. Concerning the study's data processing: Repertoire TCRs were checked for matches against a reference library of SARS-CoV-2-specific TCRs that had been generated using the MIRA antigen-specificity platform. Breadth meant the fraction of unique TCRs that were SARS-CoV-2-associated, whereas depth meant the fraction of total T cells that were SARS-CoV-2-associated. Using the MIRA data, each spike-specific TCR was assigned both to the spike region to which the TCR was reactive and to a CD4 or CD8 class. Log10-transformed breadth and depth values were compared by one-way ANOVA with Sidak's multiple comparisons tests. TCRdb limited this immuneACCESS table to in-frame rearrangements with V and J called. A share of clones is missing; checked studies link under half to unresolved V genes, and the rest is unexplained. D and trimming were read from the DNA, whereas the V and J calls and clone size are those reported in that table. In this sample the table shows 150,000 to 200,000 clones, 92% of which occur a single time. Of the sample, around 0.99% falls within the top ten clones.

The germline V gene provides CDR1 SGHAT and CDR2 FQNNGV. V loses 1 base at its end and J loses 3 bases; junction bases beyond the gene matches: 4. From its cysteine to its phenylalanine, the CDR3 spans 15 amino acids. Only the CDR3 region is kept as DNA, spanning 45 bases read in frame from base 1. The time point label here, explained by the study, means: about 28 days (+/-7) after the second vaccine dose. Because spike-specific TCR depth and breadth did not differ between the two schedules, AZD1222 recipients who got a second dose at roughly 4 weeks were pooled with those who got a second dose at roughly 12 weeks. Vaccinee samples were obtained from the UK trials COV001 and COV002, which included a single-blind randomized controlled phase 2/3 trial of AZD1222 (ChAdOx1 nCoV-19) in healthy adults. Trial participant PBMC samples were collected at day 0 and day 28 after the second dose for TCRbeta chain sequencing.

The TCR sequence derives from an adult who received the AZD1222 COVID-19 vaccine. Sample: peripheral blood, taken 28 days after the second AZD1222 dose. The chain is made from TRBV11-2 and TRBJ1-1, and TRBD1 aligns with 8 junction nucleotides. CDR3 loop: CASSLAQGADTEAFF. The nucleotide sequence is given as TGTGCCAGCAGCTTAGCCCAGGGGGCGGACACTGAAGCTTTCTTT.